The clone carrying this T cell receptor beta chain has just a few counts. Germline V lookup: CDR1 SGHTA, CDR2 FQGNSA. The V end lost 2 bases, the J end lost 5 bases, and 16 bases lay between the germline ends. This CDR3 region has 16 residues. This record comes from a study of human T cells and chemical hapten exposure. Time point indicated: pre-sensitization, week 0. As to treatment: therapeutic diphenylcyclopropenone sensitization with weekly scalp DPC. Library preparation tagged each individual cDNA molecule with a unique molecular identifier. TCRdb reprocessed the RACE reads with MiXCR, giving one entry per CDR3 protein. The sample yields approximately 320,000 distinct CDR3 sequences, roughly 6% seen once.

This receptor was taken from a woman between 18 and 29 years old with alopecia areata. Some clones in this sample may be carry-over from other donors' samples. Source: whole blood, taken in connection with sensitization to the hapten diphenylcyclopropenone (DPC). The chain carries TRBV7-2 and TRBJ2-4, with TRBD1 as a possible D gene (5 bases). As DNA, the CDR3 is TGTGCCAGCAGCTTAAACCTTGGCAGGGCTCAAAACATTCAGTACTTC. Amino acid sequence: CASSLNLGRAQNIQYF.